Listed here are 20 T cell receptor beta chains from one sample, sequenced in a study of T cells after yellow fever vaccination. From the 5' RACE reads, TCRdb called clonotypes with MiXCR, one entry per CDR3 protein. The table includes hundreds of thousands of distinct CDR3 sequences, 9% to 15% detected once. This specimen consisted of PBMCs, obtained on the day of the yellow fever booster vaccination. The receptors originated from a man aged 25-45 years who received the YFV17D yellow fever vaccine.

The chain employs TRBV28 and TRBJ2-2; D uncertain. V was pared by 4 bases and J by 3 bases, with 12 bases between. Germline V gene sequence: CDR1 MDHEN, CDR2 SYDVKM. This CDR3 is built from 15 residues. Here the CDR3 reads CASSSALLHTGELFF. The CDR3 DNA sequence: TGTGCCAGCAGTTCGGCCCTTCTCCACACCGGGGAGCTGTTTTTT.

This clonotype was found a few times. This chain connects TRBV30 to TRBJ2-7; no firm D call. The CDR3 contains 12 residues. Germline V gene data show CDR1 as GTSNPN and CDR2 as SVGIG (reference sequence). Trimming pared 0 bases from V and 4 bases from J, leaving 7 bases between. The CDR3 is CAWSVDRYEQYF. CDR3 sequence (DNA): TGTGCCTGGAGTGTCGATCGTTACGAGCAGTACTTC.

This clonotype was seen more than once but under ten times. The V gene is TRBV27, the J gene TRBJ2-3; TRBD1 aligns across 8 bases. The CDR3 runs 13 residues. Per the germline V gene, CDR1 is MNHEY and CDR2 is SMNVEV (reference sequence). The V segment lost 7 bases and the J segment 7 bases; nucleotides outside the gene matches: 7. CDR3 nucleotide sequence: TGTGCCAGCAAGCGGACAGGGATGCATACGCAGTATTTT. This translates into CASKRTGMHTQYF.

The V call is TRBV29-1, the J call TRBJ2-1, with 9 bases that match TRBD2. The junction had 9 bases not matched to a gene; V was cut back by 7 bases and J by 2 bases. This CDR3 is 15 amino acids long. Germline lookup yields CDR1 SQVTM and CDR2 ANQGSEA. DNA for the CDR3: TGCAGCGCCCCACGTAGCGGGAGCCCCTACAATGAGCAGTTCTTC. It yields the protein CSAPRSGSPYNEQFF.

This clonotype turned up a few times. V usage is TRBV7-2 and J usage is TRBJ2-7; D not resolved. V lost 1 base to trimming and J lost 6 bases, with 13 bases between them. This CDR3 has 14 residues. CDR1 SGHTA and CDR2 FQGNSA come from the germline V gene. In DNA, the CDR3 is TGTGCCAGCAGCTTAGGTGTGGGCCGTCGCGAGCAGTACTTC. It translates to CASSLGVGRREQYF.

The gene calls are TRBV29-1 and TRBJ1-4, with D hard to call. This CDR3 is built from 15 residues. Trimming pared 3 bases from V and 8 bases from J, leaving 19 bases between. Per the germline V gene, CDR1 is SQVTM and CDR2 is ANQGSEA. The CDR3 DNA follows: TGCAGCGTTGAGACCCGGGAGGGTCTGAGGGAAAAACTGTTTTTT. This codes for CSVETREGLREKLFF.

The table lists this clonotype with many counts. The chain employs TRBV7-9 and TRBJ2-1, with D unresolved. CDR1 and CDR2 from the germline V gene are SEHNR and FQNEAQ (reference sequence). The CDR3 is 14 amino acids. V lost 5 bases to trimming and J lost 3 bases, with 11 bases between them. The CDR3 protein is CASSTPDRYNEQFF. For the CDR3, the DNA is TGTGCCAGCAGCACTCCTGACCGCTACAATGAGCAGTTCTTC.

This rearrangement joins TRBV5-1 to TRBJ2-1; possibly TRBD1 for D (6 bases). Germline V gives CDR1 SGHRS, CDR2 YFSETQ. CDR3 length equals 17 residues. The ends were cut back, 2 bases at V and 7 bases at J, with 22 bases in the middle. The CDR3, as DNA: TGCGCCAGCAGCTTTTCCCCAGGGTTCGGGACACGGAATGAGCAGTTCTTC. Translated: CASSFSPGFGTRNEQFF.

This clonotype occurred many times. The J gene is TRBJ2-7, the V gene TRBV4-2; D not certain. The germline gives CDR1 LGHNA, CDR2 YNFKEQ. The V gene lost 1 base and the J gene lost 0 bases, with 7 bases spanning the gap. The CDR3 has 14 amino acids. CDR3 in amino acids: CASSQVAASYEQYF. The CDR3 DNA sequence: TGTGCCAGCAGCCAAGTGGCGGCCTCCTACGAGCAGTACTTC.

This chain joins TRBV2 and TRBJ2-3; D is unresolved. Between the trimmed V and J ends, which lost 7 bases and 0 bases, there was a span of 11 bases. Per germline, CDR1 SNHLY and CDR2 FYNNEI. This CDR3 contains 14 residues. CDR3 nucleotide sequence: TGTGCCAGCAAGCTTAGCAGCAGCACAGATACGCAGTATTTT. As protein: CASKLSSSTDTQYF.

A few counts support this clonotype. CDR3 in DNA: TGTGCCAGCAGCGTAGATGGGGTATCCTACGAGCAGTACTTC. It is translated as CASSVDGVSYEQYF. This rearrangement joins TRBV9 to TRBJ2-7; no firm D call. Germline V CDR1 and CDR2: SGDLS, YYNGEE. The CDR3 totals 14 residues. The V and J ends lost 0 bases and 1 base respectively, with 8 bases between them.

This clonotype came up a few times. This chain joins TRBV18 and TRBJ2-2, with D possibly being TRBD1 or TRBD2 (6 bases each). CDR1 and CDR2 from the germline V gene are KGHSH and LQKENI. The CDR3 sequence is 16 residues long. Between the trimmed V and J ends, which lost 2 bases and 2 bases, there was a span of 12 bases. CDR3: CASSPSGASNTGELFF. The CDR3 DNA reads TGTGCCAGCTCACCATCGGGGGCGTCAAACACCGGGGAGCTGTTTTTT.

This clonotype was picked up many times. V and J are TRBV7-3 and TRBJ2-5; 8 bases match TRBD2. This CDR3 is 15 amino acids long. CDR1 and CDR2 (germline): SGHTA, FQGTGA. V dropped 4 bases and J dropped 0; count of bases not matched to a gene: 4. The DNA for the CDR3 is TGTGCCAGCAGCTCCGGGGGGGCCAACCAAGAGACCCAGTACTTC. Its translation is CASSSGGANQETQYF. Using reference TRBV7-3 and TRBJ2-5 for the parts outside the CDR3, the full variable domain is GAGVSQTPSNKVTEKGKYVELRCDPISGHTALYWYRQSLGQGPEFLIYFQGTGAADDSGLPNDRFFAVRPEGSVSTLKIQRTERGDSAVYLCASSSGGANQETQYFGPGTRLLVL.

The rearrangement uses TRBV11-2 and TRBJ2-7; 10 nucleotides align to TRBD2. Trimming cost V 4 bases and J 7 bases; bases outside gene matches: 19. Per germline, CDR1 SGHAT and CDR2 FQNNGV. There are 18 residues in the CDR3. The CDR3 reads CASSSQETSGTPGEEQYF. For the CDR3, the DNA is TGTGCCAGCAGCTCCCAGGAAACTAGCGGGACCCCAGGAGAAGAGCAGTACTTC.

This clonotype occurred many times. V is TRBV6-1 and J is TRBJ2-3; D might be TRBD1 (6 bases). The CDR3 covers 13 residues. Germline V lookup: CDR1 MNHNS, CDR2 SASEGT. Trimming left V 5 bases short and J 3 bases short, with 9 bases between. This CDR3 reads CASSRDITDTQYF. DNA of the CDR3: TGTGCCAGCAGTAGGGACATAACAGATACGCAGTATTTT.

This clonotype was counted only a few times. One junction end disagrees with the germline gene, perhaps due to a read error. The chain couples TRBV3-1 to TRBJ2-7; 8 bases agree with TRBD1. Germline lookup yields CDR1 LGHDT and CDR2 YNNKEL (reference sequence). This CDR3 region has 15 residues. The CDR3: CASSPRDRSSSEQYF. CDR3 nucleotide sequence: TGTGCCAGCAGCCCGCGGGACAGGTCCTCCTCCGAGCAGTACTTC.

This clonotype showed up just a few times. The chain has TRBV29-1 and TRBJ2-7; either TRBD1 or TRBD2 may fit D (5 bases each). The germline CDR1 and CDR2 sequences are SQVTM and ANQGSEA. V dropped 7 bases and J dropped 3 bases, with 13 bases sitting between them. The CDR3 has 12 residues. In DNA, the CDR3 is TGCAGCGCCGGGGACGGCGACTACGAGCAGTACTTC. As protein: CSAGDGDYEQYF.

The rearrangement links TRBV11-2 to TRBJ2-7, with 9 bases fitting TRBD2. The CDR3 loop spans 15 amino acids. Looked up from germline, CDR1 is SGHAT and CDR2 is FQNNGV. V trimming: 5 bases; J trimming: 3 bases; junction bases outside the gene matches: 8. The CDR3 bases are TGTGCCAGCAGCCCCTCCGGGACTAGCCTCTACGAGCAGTACTTC. It translates to CASSPSGTSLYEQYF. Full variable domain (rest looked up from reference TRBV11-2 and TRBJ2-7): EAGVAQSPRYKIIEKRQSVAFWCNPISGHATLYWYQQILGQGPKLLIQFQNNGVVDDSQLPKDRFSAERLKGVDSTLKIQPAKLEDSAVYLCASSPSGTSLYEQYFGPGTRLTVT.

This chain connects TRBV7-3 to TRBJ1-5; D not resolved. CDR1 SGHTA and CDR2 FQGTGA come from the germline V gene. This CDR3 is built from 19 residues. The V gene lost 4 bases and the J gene lost 3 bases, with 25 bases spanning the gap. CDR3 protein: CASSSPTALPRGYNQPQHF. CDR3 nucleotide sequence: TGTGCCAGCAGCTCTCCGACGGCACTACCCCGTGGTTACAATCAGCCCCAGCATTTT. Full variable domain (outside the CDR3, taken from reference TRBV7-3 and TRBJ1-5): GAGVSQTPSNKVTEKGKYVELRCDPISGHTALYWYRQSLGQGPEFLIYFQGTGAADDSGLPNDRFFAVRPEGSVSTLKIQRTERGDSAVYLCASSSPTALPRGYNQPQHFGDGTRLSIL.

This clonotype was seen more than once but under ten times. The chain carries TRBV4-3 and TRBJ1-2; 8 bases are shared with TRBD1. Germline V CDR1 and CDR2: LGHNA, YSLEER. V lost 0 bases, J lost 4 bases, and 4 bases stayed unmatched. This CDR3 has 15 residues. This chain's CDR3 is CASSQDRQGTYGYTF. The CDR3 region has the DNA TGCGCCAGCAGCCAAGATAGACAGGGGACCTATGGCTACACCTTC.